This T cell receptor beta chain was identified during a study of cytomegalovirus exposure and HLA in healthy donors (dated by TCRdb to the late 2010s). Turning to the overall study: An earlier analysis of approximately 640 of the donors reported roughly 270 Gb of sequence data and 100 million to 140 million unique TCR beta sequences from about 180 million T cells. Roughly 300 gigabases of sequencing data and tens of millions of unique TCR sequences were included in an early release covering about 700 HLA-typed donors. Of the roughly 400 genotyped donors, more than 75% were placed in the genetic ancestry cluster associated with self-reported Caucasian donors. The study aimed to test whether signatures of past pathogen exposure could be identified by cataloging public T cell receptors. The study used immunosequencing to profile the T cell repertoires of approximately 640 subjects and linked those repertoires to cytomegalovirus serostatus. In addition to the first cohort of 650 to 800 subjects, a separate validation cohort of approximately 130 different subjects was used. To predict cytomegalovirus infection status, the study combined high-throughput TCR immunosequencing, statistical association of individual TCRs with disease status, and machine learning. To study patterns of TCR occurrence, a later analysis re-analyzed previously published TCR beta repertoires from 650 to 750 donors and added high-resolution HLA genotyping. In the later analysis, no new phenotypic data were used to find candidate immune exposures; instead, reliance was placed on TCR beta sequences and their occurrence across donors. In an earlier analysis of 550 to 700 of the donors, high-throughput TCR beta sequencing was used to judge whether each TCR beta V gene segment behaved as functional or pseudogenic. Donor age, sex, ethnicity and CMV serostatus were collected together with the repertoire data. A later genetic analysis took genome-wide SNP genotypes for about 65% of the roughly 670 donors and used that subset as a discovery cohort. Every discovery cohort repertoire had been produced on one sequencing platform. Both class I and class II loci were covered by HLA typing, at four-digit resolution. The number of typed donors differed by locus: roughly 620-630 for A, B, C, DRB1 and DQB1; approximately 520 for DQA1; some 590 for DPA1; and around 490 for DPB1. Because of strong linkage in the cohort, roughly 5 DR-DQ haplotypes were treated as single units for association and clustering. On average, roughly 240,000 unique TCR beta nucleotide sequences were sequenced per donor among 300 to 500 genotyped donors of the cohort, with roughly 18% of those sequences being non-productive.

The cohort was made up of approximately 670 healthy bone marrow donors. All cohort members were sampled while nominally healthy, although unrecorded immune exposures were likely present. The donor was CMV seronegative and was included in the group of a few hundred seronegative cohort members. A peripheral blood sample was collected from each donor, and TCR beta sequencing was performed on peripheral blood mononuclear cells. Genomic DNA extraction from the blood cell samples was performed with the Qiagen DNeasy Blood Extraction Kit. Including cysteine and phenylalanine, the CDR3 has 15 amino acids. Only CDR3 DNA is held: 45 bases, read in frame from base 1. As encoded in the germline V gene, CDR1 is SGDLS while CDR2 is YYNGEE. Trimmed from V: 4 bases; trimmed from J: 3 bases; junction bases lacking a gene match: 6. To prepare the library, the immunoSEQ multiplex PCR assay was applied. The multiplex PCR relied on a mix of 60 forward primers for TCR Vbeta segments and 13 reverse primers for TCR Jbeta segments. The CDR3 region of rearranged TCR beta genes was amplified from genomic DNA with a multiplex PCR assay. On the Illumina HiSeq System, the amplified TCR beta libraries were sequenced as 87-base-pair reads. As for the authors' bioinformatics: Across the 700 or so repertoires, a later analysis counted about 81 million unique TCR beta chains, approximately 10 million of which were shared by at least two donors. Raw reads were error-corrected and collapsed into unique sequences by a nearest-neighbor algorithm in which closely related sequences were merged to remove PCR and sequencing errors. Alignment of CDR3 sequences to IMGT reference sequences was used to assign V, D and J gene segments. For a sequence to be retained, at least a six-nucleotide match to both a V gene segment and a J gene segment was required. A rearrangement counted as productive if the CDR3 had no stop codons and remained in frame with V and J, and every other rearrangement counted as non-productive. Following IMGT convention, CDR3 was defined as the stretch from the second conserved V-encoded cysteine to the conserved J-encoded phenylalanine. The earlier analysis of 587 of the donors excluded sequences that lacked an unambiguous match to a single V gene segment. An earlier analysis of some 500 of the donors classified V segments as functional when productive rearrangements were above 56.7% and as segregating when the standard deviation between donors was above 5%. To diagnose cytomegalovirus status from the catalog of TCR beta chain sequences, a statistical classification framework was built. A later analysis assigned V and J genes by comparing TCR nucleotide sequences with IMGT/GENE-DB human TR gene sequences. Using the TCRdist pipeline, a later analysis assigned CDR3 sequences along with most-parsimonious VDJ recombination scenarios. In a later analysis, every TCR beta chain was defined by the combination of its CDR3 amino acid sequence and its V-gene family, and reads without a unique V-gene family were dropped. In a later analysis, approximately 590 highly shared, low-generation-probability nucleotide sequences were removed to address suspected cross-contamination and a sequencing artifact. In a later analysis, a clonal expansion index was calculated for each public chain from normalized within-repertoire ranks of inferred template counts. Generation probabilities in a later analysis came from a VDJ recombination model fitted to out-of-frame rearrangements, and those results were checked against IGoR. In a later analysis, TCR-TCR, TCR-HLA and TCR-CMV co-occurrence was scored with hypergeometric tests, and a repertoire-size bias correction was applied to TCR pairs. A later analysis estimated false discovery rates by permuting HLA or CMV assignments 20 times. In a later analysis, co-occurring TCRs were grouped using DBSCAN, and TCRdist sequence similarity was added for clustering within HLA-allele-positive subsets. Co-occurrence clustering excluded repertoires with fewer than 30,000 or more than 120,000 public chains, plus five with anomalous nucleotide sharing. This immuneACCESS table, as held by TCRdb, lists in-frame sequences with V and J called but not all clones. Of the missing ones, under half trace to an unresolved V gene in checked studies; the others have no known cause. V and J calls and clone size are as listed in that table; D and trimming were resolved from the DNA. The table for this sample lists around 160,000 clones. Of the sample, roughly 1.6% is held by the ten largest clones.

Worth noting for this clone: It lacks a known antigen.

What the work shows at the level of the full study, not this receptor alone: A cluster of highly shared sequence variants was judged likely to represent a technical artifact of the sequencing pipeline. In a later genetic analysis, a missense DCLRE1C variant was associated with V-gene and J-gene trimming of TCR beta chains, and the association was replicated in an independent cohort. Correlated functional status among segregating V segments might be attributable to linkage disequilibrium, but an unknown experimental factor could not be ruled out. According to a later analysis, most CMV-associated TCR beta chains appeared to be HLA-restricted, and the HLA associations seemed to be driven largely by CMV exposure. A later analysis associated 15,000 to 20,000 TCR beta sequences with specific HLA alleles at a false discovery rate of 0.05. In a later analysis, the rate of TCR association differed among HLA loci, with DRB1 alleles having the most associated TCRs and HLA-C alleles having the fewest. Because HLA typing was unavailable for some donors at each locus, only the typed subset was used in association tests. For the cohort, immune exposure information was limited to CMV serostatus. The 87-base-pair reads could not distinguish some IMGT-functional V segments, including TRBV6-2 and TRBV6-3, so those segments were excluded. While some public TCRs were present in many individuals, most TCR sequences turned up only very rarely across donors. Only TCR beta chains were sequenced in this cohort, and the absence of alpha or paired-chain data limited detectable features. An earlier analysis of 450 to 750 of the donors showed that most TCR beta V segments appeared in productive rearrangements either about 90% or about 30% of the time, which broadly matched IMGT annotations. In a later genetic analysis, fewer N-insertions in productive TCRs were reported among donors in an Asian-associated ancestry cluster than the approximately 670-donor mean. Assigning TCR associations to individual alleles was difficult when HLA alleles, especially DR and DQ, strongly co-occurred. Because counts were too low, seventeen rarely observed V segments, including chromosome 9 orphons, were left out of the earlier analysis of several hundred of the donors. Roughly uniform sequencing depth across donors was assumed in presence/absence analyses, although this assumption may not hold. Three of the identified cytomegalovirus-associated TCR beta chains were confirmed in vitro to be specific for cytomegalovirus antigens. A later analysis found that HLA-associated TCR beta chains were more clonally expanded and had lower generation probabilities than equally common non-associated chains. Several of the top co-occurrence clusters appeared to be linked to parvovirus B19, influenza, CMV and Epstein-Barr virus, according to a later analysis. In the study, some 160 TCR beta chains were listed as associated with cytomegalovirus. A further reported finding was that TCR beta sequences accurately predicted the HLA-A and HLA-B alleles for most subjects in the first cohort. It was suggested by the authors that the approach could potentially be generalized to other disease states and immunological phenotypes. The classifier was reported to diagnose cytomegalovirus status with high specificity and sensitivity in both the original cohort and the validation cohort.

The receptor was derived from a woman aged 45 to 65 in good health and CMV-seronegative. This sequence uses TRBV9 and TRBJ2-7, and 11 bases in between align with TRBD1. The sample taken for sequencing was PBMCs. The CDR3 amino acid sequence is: CASSQGGTGGYEQYF. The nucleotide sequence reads TGTGCCAGCAGCCAGGGAGGGACAGGGGGCTACGAGCAGTACTTC.